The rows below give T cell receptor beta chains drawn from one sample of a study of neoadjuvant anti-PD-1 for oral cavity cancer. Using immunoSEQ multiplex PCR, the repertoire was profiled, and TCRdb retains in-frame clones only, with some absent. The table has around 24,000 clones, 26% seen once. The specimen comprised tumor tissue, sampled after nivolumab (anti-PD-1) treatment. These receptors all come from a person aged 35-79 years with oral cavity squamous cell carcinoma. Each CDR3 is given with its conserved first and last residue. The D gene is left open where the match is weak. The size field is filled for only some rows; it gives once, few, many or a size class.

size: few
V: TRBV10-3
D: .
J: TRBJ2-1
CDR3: CAISETGGDGQFF
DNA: TGTGCCATCAGCGAGACTGGGGGAGATGGGCAGTTCTTC

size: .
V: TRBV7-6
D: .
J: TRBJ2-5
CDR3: CASSLRQPLGVETQYF
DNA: TGTGCCAGCAGCCTTCGCCAACCGTTGGGAGTAGAGACCCAGTACTTC

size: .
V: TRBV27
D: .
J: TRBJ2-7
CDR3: CASSPVLNSGLRVEQYF
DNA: TGTGCCAGCAGCCCCGTCCTAAATAGCGGATTGCGGGTCGAGCAGTACTTC

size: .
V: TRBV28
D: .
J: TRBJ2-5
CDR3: CATITGSETQYF
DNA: TGTGCCACAATAACAGGGTCGGAGACCCAGTACTTC

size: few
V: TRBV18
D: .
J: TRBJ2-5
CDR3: CASSPPTGYQETQYF
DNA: TGTGCCAGCTCACCACCGACAGGATATCAAGAGACCCAGTACTTC

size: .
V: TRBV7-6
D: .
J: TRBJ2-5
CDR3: CASSRGETQYF
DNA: TGTGCCAGCAGCAGGGGAGAGACCCAGTACTTC

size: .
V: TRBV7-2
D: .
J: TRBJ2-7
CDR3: CASSLGPVNYEQYF
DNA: TGTGCCAGCAGCTTAGGGCCAGTCAACTACGAGCAGTACTTC

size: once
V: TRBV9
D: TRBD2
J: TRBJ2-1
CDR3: CASSVGPPIAGGYNEQFF
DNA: TGTGCCAGCAGCGTAGGGCCCCCAATAGCGGGGGGTTACAATGAGCAGTTCTTC

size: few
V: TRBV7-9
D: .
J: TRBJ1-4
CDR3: CASSSQGYEKLFF
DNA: TGTGCCAGCAGCTCCCAGGGTTACGAAAAACTGTTTTTT

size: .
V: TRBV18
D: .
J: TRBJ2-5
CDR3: CASSPPGQETQYF
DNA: TGTGCCAGCTCACCGCCAGGGCAAGAGACCCAGTACTTC

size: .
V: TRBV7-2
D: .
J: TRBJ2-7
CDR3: CASSLGSPGTHEQYF
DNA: TGTGCCAGCAGCTTAGGGTCCCCGGGTACCCACGAGCAGTACTTC

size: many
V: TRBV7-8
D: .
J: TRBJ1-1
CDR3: CASSGGTMNTEAFF
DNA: TGTGCCAGCAGCGGAGGGACCATGAACACTGAAGCTTTCTTT

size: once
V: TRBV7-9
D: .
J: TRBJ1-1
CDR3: CASSFTIDGTEAFF
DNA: TGTGCCAGCAGCTTCACGATCGACGGCACTGAAGCTTTCTTT

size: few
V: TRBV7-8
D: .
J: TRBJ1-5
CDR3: CASSLGRGVPSFIPQHF
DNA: TGTGCCAGCAGCTTAGGCCGAGGGGTCCCCTCGTTCATACCCCAGCATTTT

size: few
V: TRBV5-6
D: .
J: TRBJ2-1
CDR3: CASTESAYNEQFF
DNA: TGTGCCAGCACCGAATCAGCATACAATGAGCAGTTCTTC

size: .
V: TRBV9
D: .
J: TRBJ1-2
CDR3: CASSSTDTFYGYTF
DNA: TGTGCCAGCAGCTCAACGGACACCTTCTATGGCTACACCTTC

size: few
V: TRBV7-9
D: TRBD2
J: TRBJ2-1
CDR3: CASSQTSGEQFF
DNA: TGTGCCAGCAGCCAAACTAGCGGGGAGCAGTTCTTC

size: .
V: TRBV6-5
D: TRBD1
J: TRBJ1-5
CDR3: CASSDRGAGQPQHF
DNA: TGTGCCAGCAGTGACAGGGGCGCGGGGCAGCCCCAGCATTTT

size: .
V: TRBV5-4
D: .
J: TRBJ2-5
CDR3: CASSLPGRQETQYF
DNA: TGTGCCAGCAGCTTGCCGGGACGACAGGAGACCCAGTACTTC

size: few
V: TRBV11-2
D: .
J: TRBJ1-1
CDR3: CASSLGRANTEAFF
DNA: TGTGCCAGCAGCTTAGGCAGGGCGAACACTGAAGCTTTCTTT

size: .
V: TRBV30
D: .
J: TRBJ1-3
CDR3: CAWSRFSGNTIYF
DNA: TGTGCCTGGAGCAGGTTCTCTGGAAACACCATATATTTT

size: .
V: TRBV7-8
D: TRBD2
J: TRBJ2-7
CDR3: CASSPVGAGGRKEQYF
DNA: TGTGCCAGCAGCCCCGTGGGGGCGGGGGGCAGAAAGGAGCAGTACTTC

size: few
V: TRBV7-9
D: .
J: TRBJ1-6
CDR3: CASSSSGQWDYNSPLHF
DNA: TGTGCCAGCAGCTCATCCGGACAGTGGGATTATAATTCACCCCTCCACTTT

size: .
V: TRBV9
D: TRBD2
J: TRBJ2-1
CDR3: CASSVQLAGGPYNEQFF
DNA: TGTGCCAGCAGCGTCCAACTAGCGGGGGGGCCCTACAATGAGCAGTTCTTC

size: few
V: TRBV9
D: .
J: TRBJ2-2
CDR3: CASSSRLETGELFF
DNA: TGTGCCAGCAGCTCAAGGCTGGAGACTGGGGAGCTGTTTTTT

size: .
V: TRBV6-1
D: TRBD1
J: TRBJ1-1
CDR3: CASSEDRGDTEAFF
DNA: TGTGCCAGCAGTGAAGACAGGGGGGACACTGAAGCTTTCTTT

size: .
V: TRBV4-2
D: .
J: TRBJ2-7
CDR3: CASSPQGGPGSYEQYF
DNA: TGTGCCAGCAGCCCCCAAGGTGGACCCGGCTCCTACGAGCAGTACTTC

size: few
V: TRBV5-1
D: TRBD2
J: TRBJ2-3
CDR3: CASSLEVGGGMDTQYF
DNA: TGCGCCAGCAGCTTGGAGGTTGGCGGGGGGATGGATACGCAGTATTTT

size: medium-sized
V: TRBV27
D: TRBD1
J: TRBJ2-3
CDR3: CASSPDRGLGDTQYF
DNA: TGTGCCAGCAGTCCCGACAGGGGGCTTGGGGATACGCAGTATTTT

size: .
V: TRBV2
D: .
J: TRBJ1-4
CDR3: CASRQGTFEKLFF
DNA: TGTGCCAGCAGGCAGGGAACATTTGAAAAACTGTTTTTT

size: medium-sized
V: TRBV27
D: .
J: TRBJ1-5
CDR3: CASSLIANQPQHF
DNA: TGTGCCAGCAGTTTAATAGCGAATCAGCCCCAGCATTTT

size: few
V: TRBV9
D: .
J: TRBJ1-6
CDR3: CASSARRAGGNSPLHF
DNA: TGTGCCAGCAGCGCCCGCCGAGCGGGGGGGAATTCACCCCTCCACTTT

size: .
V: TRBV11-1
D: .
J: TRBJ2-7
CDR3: CASSSWTESYEQYF
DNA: TGTGCCAGCAGCTCTTGGACCGAGAGCTACGAGCAGTACTTC

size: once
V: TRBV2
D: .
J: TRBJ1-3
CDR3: CASSELSSGNTIYF
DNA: TGTGCCAGCAGTGAACTTTCCTCTGGAAACACCATATATTTT